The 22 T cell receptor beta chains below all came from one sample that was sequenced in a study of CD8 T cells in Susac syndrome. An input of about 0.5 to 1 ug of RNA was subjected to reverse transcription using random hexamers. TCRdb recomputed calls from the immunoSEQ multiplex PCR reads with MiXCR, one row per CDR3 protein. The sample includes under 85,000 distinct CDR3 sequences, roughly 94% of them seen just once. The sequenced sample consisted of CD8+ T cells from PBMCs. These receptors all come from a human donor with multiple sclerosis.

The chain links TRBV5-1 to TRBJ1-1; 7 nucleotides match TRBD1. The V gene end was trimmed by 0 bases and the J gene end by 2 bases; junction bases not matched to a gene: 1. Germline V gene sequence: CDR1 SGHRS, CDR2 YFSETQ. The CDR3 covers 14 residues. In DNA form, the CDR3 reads TGCGCCAGCAGCTTGGGAGGGGGCAACACTGAAGCTTTCTTT. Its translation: CASSLGGGNTEAFF.

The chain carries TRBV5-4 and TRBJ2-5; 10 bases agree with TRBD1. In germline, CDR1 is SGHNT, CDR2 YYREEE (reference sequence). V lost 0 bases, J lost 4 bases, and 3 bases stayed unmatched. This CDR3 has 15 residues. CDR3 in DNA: TGTGCCAGCAGCTTGGTCGGACAGGGGGGAGAGACCCAGTACTTC. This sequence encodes CASSLVGQGGETQYF.

The CDR3 here is CSAPTADRSSYNSPLHF. The CDR3 nucleotides are TGCAGTGCTCCAACAGCGGACAGGAGCTCCTATAATTCACCCCTCCACTTT. The rearrangement joins TRBV20-1 to TRBJ1-6; 7 bases align to TRBD1. Germline V gives CDR1 DFQATT, CDR2 SNEGSKA (reference sequence). The trim removed 5 bases at V and 0 bases at J, leaving 10 bases unmatched. This CDR3 has 17 amino acids.

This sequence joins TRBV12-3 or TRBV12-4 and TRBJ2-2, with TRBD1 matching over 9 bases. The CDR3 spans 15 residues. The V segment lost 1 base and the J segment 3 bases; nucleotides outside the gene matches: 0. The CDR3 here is CASSLGTGDTGELFF. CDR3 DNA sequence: TGTGCCAGCAGTTTAGGGACAGGGGACACCGGGGAGCTGTTTTTT.

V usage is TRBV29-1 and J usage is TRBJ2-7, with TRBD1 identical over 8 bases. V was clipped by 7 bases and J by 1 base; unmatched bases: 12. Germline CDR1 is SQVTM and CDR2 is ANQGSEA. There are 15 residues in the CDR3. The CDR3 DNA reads TGCAGCGCCCAAGGACAGGGAACCCTTTCCTACGAGCAGTACTTC. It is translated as CSAQGQGTLSYEQYF.

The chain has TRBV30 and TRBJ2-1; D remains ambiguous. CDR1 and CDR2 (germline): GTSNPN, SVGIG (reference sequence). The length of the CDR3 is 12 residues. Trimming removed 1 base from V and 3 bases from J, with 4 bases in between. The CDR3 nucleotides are TGTGCCTGGAGTGCAAACTACAATGAGCAGTTCTTC. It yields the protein CAWSANYNEQFF.

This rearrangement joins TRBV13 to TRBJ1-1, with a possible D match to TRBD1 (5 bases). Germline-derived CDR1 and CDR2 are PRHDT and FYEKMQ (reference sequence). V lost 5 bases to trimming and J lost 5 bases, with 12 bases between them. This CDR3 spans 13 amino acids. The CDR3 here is CASSVGDWTEAFF. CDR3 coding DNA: TGTGCCAGCAGCGTGGGGGACTGGACTGAAGCTTTCTTT.

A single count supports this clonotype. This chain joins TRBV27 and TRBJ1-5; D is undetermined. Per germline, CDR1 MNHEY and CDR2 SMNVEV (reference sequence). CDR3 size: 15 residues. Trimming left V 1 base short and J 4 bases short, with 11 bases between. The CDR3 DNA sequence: TGTGCCAGCAGTTTATATTCGAGTTGGAATCAGCCCCAGCATTTT. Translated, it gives CASSLYSSWNQPQHF.

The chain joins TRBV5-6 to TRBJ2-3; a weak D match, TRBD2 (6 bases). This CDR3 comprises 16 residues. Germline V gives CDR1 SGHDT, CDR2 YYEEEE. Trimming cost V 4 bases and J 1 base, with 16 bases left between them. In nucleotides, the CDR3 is TGTGCCAGCAGCGAAACCGGGACTTCACGCACAGATACGCAGTATTTT. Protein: CASSETGTSRTDTQYF.

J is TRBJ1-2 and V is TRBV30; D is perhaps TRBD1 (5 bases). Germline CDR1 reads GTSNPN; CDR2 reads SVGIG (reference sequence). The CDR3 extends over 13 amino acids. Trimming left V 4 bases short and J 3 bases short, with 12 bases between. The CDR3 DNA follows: TGTGCCTGGAACCTACAGGCCTACTATGGCTACACCTTC. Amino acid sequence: CAWNLQAYYGYTF.

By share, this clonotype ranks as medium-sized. The CDR3 loop is CASSLPEGETQYF. Here the CDR3 DNA reads TGTGCCAGCAGTTTACCGGAAGGAGAGACCCAGTACTTC. The genes are TRBV12-3 or TRBV12-4 and TRBJ2-5, with D unclear. This CDR3 is 13 amino acids long. The V end lost 2 bases, the J end lost 4 bases, and 8 bases lay between the germline ends.

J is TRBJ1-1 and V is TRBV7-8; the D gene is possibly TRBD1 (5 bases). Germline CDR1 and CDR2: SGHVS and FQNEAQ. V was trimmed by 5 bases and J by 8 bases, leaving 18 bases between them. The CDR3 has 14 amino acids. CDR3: CASSPRDLTAEAFF. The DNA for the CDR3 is TGTGCCAGCAGCCCTCGGGATTTGACAGCCGAAGCTTTCTTT.

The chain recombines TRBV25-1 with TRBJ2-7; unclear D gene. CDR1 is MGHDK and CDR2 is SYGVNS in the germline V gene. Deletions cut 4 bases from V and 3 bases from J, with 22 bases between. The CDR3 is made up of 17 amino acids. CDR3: CASSGISSAENLYEQYF. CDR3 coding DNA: TGTGCCAGCAGTGGGATTTCGTCGGCGGAGAACCTCTACGAGCAGTACTTC.

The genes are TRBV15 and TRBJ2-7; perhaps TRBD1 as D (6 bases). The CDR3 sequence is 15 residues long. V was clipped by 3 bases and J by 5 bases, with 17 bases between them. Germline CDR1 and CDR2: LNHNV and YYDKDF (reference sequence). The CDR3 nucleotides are TGTGCCACCAGCAGGGACAGACGTGGGAACGACGAGCAGTACTTC. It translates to CATSRDRRGNDEQYF.

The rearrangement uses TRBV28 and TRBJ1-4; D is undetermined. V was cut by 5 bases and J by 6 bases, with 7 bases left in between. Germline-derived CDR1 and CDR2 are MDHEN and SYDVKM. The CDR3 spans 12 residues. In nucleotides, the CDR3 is TGTGCCAGCAGTCTCGAACATGAAAAACTGTTTTTT. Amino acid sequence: CASSLEHEKLFF.

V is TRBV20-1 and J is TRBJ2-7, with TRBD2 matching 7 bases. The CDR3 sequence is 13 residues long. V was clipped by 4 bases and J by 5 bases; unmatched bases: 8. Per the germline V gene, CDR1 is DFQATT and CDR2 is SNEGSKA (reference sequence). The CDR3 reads CSAKGLADHEQYF. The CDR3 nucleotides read TGCAGTGCTAAGGGGCTAGCGGATCACGAGCAGTACTTC.

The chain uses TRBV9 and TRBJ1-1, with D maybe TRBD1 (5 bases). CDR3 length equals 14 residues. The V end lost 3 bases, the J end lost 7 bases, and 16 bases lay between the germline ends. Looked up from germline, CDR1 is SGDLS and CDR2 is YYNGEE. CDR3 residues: CASSADREKGEAFF. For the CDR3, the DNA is TGTGCCAGCAGCGCAGACAGAGAAAAGGGTGAAGCTTTCTTT.

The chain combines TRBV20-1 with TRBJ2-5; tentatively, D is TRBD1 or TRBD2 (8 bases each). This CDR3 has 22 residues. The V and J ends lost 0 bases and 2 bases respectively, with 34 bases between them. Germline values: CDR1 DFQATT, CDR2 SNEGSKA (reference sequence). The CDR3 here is CSAREGQPTSGGARGPQETQYF. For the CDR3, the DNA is TGCAGTGCTAGAGAAGGGCAACCCACTAGCGGAGGGGCCAGGGGGCCTCAAGAGACCCAGTACTTC.

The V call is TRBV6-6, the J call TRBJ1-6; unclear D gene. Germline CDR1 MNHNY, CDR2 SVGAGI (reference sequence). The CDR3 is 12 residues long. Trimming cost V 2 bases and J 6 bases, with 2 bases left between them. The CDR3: CASSYVNSPLHF. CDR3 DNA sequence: TGTGCCAGCAGTTACGTTAATTCACCCCTCCACTTT.

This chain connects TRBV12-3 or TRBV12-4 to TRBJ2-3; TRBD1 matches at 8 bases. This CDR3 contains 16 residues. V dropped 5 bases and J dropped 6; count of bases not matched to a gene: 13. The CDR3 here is CASSPADREGSDTQYF. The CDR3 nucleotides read TGTGCCAGCAGTCCGGCGGACAGGGAAGGATCCGATACGCAGTATTTT.

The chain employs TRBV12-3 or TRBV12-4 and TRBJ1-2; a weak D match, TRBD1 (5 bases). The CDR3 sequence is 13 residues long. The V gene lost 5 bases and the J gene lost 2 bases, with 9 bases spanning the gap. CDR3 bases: TGTGCCAGCAGTGACAGCCCCAACTATGGCTACACCTTC. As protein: CASSDSPNYGYTF.

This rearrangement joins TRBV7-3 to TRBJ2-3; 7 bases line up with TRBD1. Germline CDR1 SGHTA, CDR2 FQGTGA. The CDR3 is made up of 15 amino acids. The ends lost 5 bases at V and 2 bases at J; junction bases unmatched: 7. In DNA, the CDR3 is TGTGCCAGCAGCCAACCGGGACAGACCACAGATACGCAGTATTTT. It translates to CASSQPGQTTDTQYF.